These 30 T cell receptor beta chains were all obtained from the same sample, sequenced in a study of cytomegalovirus exposure and HLA in healthy donors (dated by TCRdb to about 2017). Library creation used the immunoSEQ multiplex PCR assay. For the multiplex PCR, a mixture combining 60 forward primers for TCR Vbeta segments and 13 reverse primers for TCR Jbeta segments was used. The table comes from immuneACCESS by way of TCRdb, which keeps in-frame sequences with V and J called. Part of the clones is missing from these tables; in studies checked, under half for an unresolved V gene and the rest for unknown reasons. In all, the sample holds 150,000 to 200,000 clones, and about 81% of those were seen once. The top ten hold approximately 2% of the sample. Sequenced input: PBMCs. The receptors originated from a woman aged 18-29 years in good health and CMV-seropositive.

The rearrangement joins TRBV29-1 to TRBJ1-2, with TRBD1 matching 7 bases. V lost 1 base and J lost 0; bases outside the gene matches: 2. There are 14 residues in the CDR3. Germline V gene lookup returns CDR1 SQVTM and CDR2 ANQGSEA. CDR3 protein: CSVEGDRANYGYTF. The CDR3 DNA reads as TGCAGCGTTGAAGGAGACAGGGCTAACTATGGCTACACCTTC.

The gene calls are TRBV29-1 and TRBJ2-1; TRBD2 matches at 11 bases. The CDR3 runs 23 residues. Looked up from germline, CDR1 is SQVTM and CDR2 is ANQGSEA. V trimming: 1 base; J trimming: 4 bases; junction bases outside the gene matches: 27. DNA of the CDR3: TGCAGCGTTGAAGGAACGAGATTTAAGTTCCTAGCGGGGGGCATCCTACCTTACAATGAGCAGTTCTTC. It specifies CSVEGTRFKFLAGGILPYNEQFF.

CDR3 DNA: TGTGCCTGGAGTGTCCAGGGGAGCACTGAAGCTTTCTTT. As protein: CAWSVQGSTEAFF. V and J are TRBV30 and TRBJ1-1; D is perhaps TRBD1 (6 bases). Looked up from germline, CDR1 is GTSNPN and CDR2 is SVGIG (reference sequence). The CDR3 has 13 amino acids. V lost 0 bases and J lost 4, with 9 bases in between.

V usage is TRBV19 and J usage is TRBJ1-1, with 9 bases lining up with TRBD1. The CDR3 is made up of 14 amino acids. The J segment lost 1 base and the V segment lost 6 bases, leaving 3 bases of the junction unmatched. CDR1 and CDR2 from the germline V gene are LNHDA and SQIVND (reference sequence). This CDR3 reads CASRWTGENTEAFF. The CDR3 nucleotides read TGTGCCAGTAGGTGGACAGGGGAGAACACTGAAGCTTTCTTT.

The chain recombines TRBV19 with TRBJ1-2, with D tentatively TRBD1 (5 bases). From germline, CDR1 is LNHDA and CDR2 SQIVND (reference sequence). Trimming removed 1 base at V and 4 bases at J, with 13 bases between. The CDR3 is 15 amino acids. Here the CDR3 reads CASSIVRSGAYGYTF. CDR3 nucleotides: TGTGCCAGTAGTATAGTACGGAGCGGGGCCTATGGCTACACCTTC.

This clone was detected only a few times. This chain links TRBV5-4 with TRBJ2-1, with 9 nucleotides matching TRBD2. CDR1 and CDR2 from the germline V gene are SGHNT and YYREEE (reference sequence). The CDR3 contains 16 residues. Trimming at V came to 0 bases and at J to 7 bases, leaving 8 bases not matched to a gene. The CDR3 region has the DNA TGTGCCAGCAGCTTGGCCGGCGGGGGGGCCGAAAATGAGCAGTTCTTC. Its translation is CASSLAGGGAENEQFF.

Of note for this clone: The identical CDR3 is also encoded by other nucleotide sequences in the sample. This CDR3 is CASSPGQNYNSPLHF. In DNA form, the CDR3 reads TGTGCCAGCTCACCGGGACAGAACTATAATTCACCCCTCCACTTT. The V and J genes are TRBV18 and TRBJ1-6, with 7 bases matching TRBD1. The junction had 2 bases not matched to a gene; V was cut back by 3 bases and J by 3 bases. There are 15 residues in the CDR3. Germline V gene data show CDR1 as KGHSH and CDR2 as LQKENI.

This clone showed up just a few times. The chain couples TRBV29-1 to TRBJ1-2; 7 bases match TRBD1. Germline loops: CDR1 SQVTM, CDR2 ANQGSEA. V lost 6 bases to trimming and J lost 4 bases; unmatched junction nucleotides: 2. The CDR3 extends over 11 amino acids. CDR3: CSVGTVYGYTF. In DNA form, the CDR3 reads TGCAGCGTCGGGACAGTCTATGGCTACACCTTC.

V usage is TRBV13 and J usage is TRBJ2-5; 7 bases are shared with TRBD2. J was trimmed by 0 bases and V by 6 bases; bases with no gene match: 10. Germline V gene data show CDR1 as PRHDT and CDR2 as FYEKMQ (reference sequence). The CDR3 extends over 16 amino acids. CDR3 DNA sequence: TGTGCCAGCAGTGGGCTAGCGGCGCGTTACCAAGAGACCCAGTACTTC. It yields the protein CASSGLAARYQETQYF.

This rearrangement joins TRBV19 to TRBJ1-5; D ambiguous. The CDR3 is 15 residues long. Trimming left V 3 bases short and J 2 bases short, with 11 bases between. Germline CDR1 and CDR2: LNHDA and SQIVND (reference sequence). This CDR3 is CASSISSVGNQPQHF. The DNA for the CDR3 is TGTGCCAGTAGTATCAGTTCAGTTGGCAATCAGCCCCAGCATTTT.

The J gene is TRBJ2-5, the V gene TRBV6-1, with TRBD2 as a possible D gene (5 bases). From germline, CDR1 is MNHNS and CDR2 SASEGT. Trimming shortened V by 2 bases and J by 5 bases, and 12 bases separated the two germline ends. The CDR3 has 14 amino acids. CDR3 DNA: TGTGCCAGCAGTGAATTATTTAGCGATGAGACCCAGTACTTC. It translates to CASSELFSDETQYF.

The chain employs TRBV6-6 and TRBJ1-2, with 11 bases that match TRBD1. The CDR3 has 14 amino acids. Losses at the gene ends were 6 bases for V and 6 bases for J; bases not matched to a gene: 6. Germline values: CDR1 MNHNY, CDR2 SVGAGI (reference sequence). CDR3 DNA sequence: TGTGCCAGCAGGGACAGGGGGCTTCTCAATGGCTACACCTTC. It translates to CASRDRGLLNGYTF.

The chain recombines TRBV5-4 with TRBJ2-5, with TRBD1 matching over 10 bases. V lost 4 bases to trimming and J lost 1 base; unmatched junction nucleotides: 1. Germline V gives CDR1 SGHNT, CDR2 YYREEE (reference sequence). The CDR3 sequence is 14 residues long. The CDR3 sequence is CASSRDRGQETQYF. CDR3 nucleotides: TGTGCCAGCAGCCGGGACAGGGGCCAAGAGACCCAGTACTTC. Together with reference TRBV5-4 and TRBJ2-5, the CDR3 gives the full variable domain: ETGVTQSPTHLIKTRGQQVTLRCSSQSGHNTVSWYQQALGQGPQFIFQYYREEENGRGNFPPRFSGLQFPNYSSELNVNALELDDSALYLCASSRDRGQETQYFGPGTRLLVL.

The table lists this clone with a few counts. The chain joins TRBV19 to TRBJ1-5; possible D gene TRBD1, 5 bases. The CDR3 covers 16 residues. V shed 0 bases and J shed 0 bases, with 9 bases lying between them. Germline V gives CDR1 LNHDA, CDR2 SQIVND (reference sequence). The CDR3, as DNA: TGTGCCAGTAGTATAGATCAGGGATATAGCAATCAGCCCCAGCATTTT. Residues: CASSIDQGYSNQPQHF.

This clone occurred once. The chain is built from TRBV7-9 and TRBJ2-3; TRBD1 matches 7 bases. Germline lookup yields CDR1 SEHNR and CDR2 FQNEAQ (reference sequence). V gave up 5 bases and J gave up 0 bases; unmatched junction bases: 17. This CDR3 is built from 19 residues. CDR3 sequence reads: CASSPRTRSIQGSTDTQYF. The CDR3 region has the DNA TGTGCCAGCAGCCCCCGAACCCGGTCAATACAGGGGAGCACAGATACGCAGTATTTT.

The chain employs TRBV5-4 and TRBJ2-1; TRBD2 matches at 11 bases. Trimming took 4 bases from V and 9 from J; bases not matched to a gene: 12. Germline CDR1 reads SGHNT; CDR2 reads YYREEE (reference sequence). This CDR3 is 16 amino acids long. The CDR3 protein is CASSALAGALSVEQFF. The CDR3 DNA reads as TGTGCCAGCAGCGCACTAGCGGGGGCCCTGAGCGTTGAGCAGTTCTTC. The full variable domain, with the rest looked up from reference TRBV5-4 and TRBJ2-1, is ETGVTQSPTHLIKTRGQQVTLRCSSQSGHNTVSWYQQALGQGPQFIFQYYREEENGRGNFPPRFSGLQFPNYSSELNVNALELDDSALYLCASSALAGALSVEQFFGPGTRLTVL.

Regarding this clone: One end of the junction is discordant with germline, which a read error may explain. The gene calls are TRBV7-6 and TRBJ2-5; 11 bases fit TRBD2. Germline V gives CDR1 SGHVS, CDR2 FNYEAQ. CDR3 length: 15 amino acids. The CDR3 nucleotides read TGTGCCAGCAGCCTACTAGCGGGGGTCCAAGAGACCCAATACTTC. Its translation is CASSLLAGVQETQYF.

The rearrangement uses TRBV27 and TRBJ1-5; no firm D call. V was trimmed by 6 bases and J by 3 bases, leaving 12 bases between them. The germline gives CDR1 MNHEY, CDR2 SMNVEV (reference sequence). The CDR3 runs to 14 residues. DNA of the CDR3: TGTGCCAGCAGACATGCGGCCATCAATCAGCCCCAGCATTTT. Translating it yields CASRHAAINQPQHF.

The CDR3 coding sequence is TGTGCCAGCAGTCCAGGGACAGGCTTCACTGAAGCTTTCTTT. Translated, it gives CASSPGTGFTEAFF. The chain carries TRBV7-9 and TRBJ1-1; 8 nucleotides line up with TRBD1. The germline V gene encodes CDR1 SEHNR and CDR2 FQNEAQ (reference sequence). The CDR3 is made up of 14 amino acids. The J segment lost 4 bases and the V segment lost 6 bases, leaving 7 bases of the junction unmatched. Full variable domain (rest looked up from reference TRBV7-9 and TRBJ1-1): DTGVSQNPRHKITKRGQNVTFRCDPISEHNRLYWYRQTLGQGPEFLTYFQNEAQLEKSRLLSDRFSAERPKGSFSTLEIQRTEQGDSAMYLCASSPGTGFTEAFFGQGTRLTVV.

This rearrangement joins TRBV7-2 to TRBJ2-3, with TRBD2 identical over 9 bases. In germline, CDR1 is SGHTA, CDR2 FQGNSA. J gave up 4 bases and V 0 bases, and 8 bases lay outside the gene matches. The CDR3 extends over 17 amino acids. The CDR3 sequence: CASSLAIAGGPADTQYF. Written as DNA, the CDR3 is TGTGCCAGCAGCTTAGCGATTGCGGGGGGGCCTGCAGATACGCAGTATTTT. Together with reference TRBV7-2 and TRBJ2-3, the CDR3 gives the full variable domain: GAGVSQSPSNKVTEKGKDVELRCDPISGHTALYWYRQSLGQGLEFLIYFQGNSAPDKSGLPSDRFSAERTGGSVSTLTIQRTQQEDSAVYLCASSLAIAGGPADTQYFGPGTRLTVL.

The gene calls are TRBV5-4 and TRBJ2-5, with D possibly matching TRBD1 (5 bases). The CDR3 runs to 15 residues. The ends were cut back, 0 bases at V and 4 bases at J, with 13 bases in the middle. Germline V CDR1 and CDR2: SGHNT, YYREEE (reference sequence). DNA of the CDR3: TGTGCCAGCAGCTTGGGAGCCCACCAGGGAGAGACCCAGTACTTC. Protein: CASSLGAHQGETQYF.

This clone was counted between two and nine times. The rearrangement uses TRBV7-2 and TRBJ2-4; 9 bases match TRBD1. This CDR3 has 17 amino acids. CDR1 SGHTA and CDR2 FQGNSA come from the germline V gene. The trim removed 4 bases at V and 8 bases at J, leaving 15 bases unmatched. The CDR3: CASSSPWDREGWDIQYF. The CDR3 nucleotides read TGTGCCAGCAGCTCACCTTGGGACAGGGAGGGGTGGGACATTCAGTACTTC.

V and J are TRBV10-3 and TRBJ2-5, with 9 bases fitting TRBD1. The CDR3 is 14 residues long. Trimming took 10 bases from V and 2 from J; bases not matched to a gene: 8. CDR1 is ENHRY and CDR2 is SYGVKD in the germline V gene. CDR3 sequence: CATGPGQGQETQYF. As DNA, the CDR3 is TGTGCCACAGGACCAGGACAGGGGCAAGAGACCCAGTACTTC.

The V gene is TRBV9, the J gene TRBJ2-1; the D is unclear. Germline values: CDR1 SGDLS, CDR2 YYNGEE. This CDR3 contains 12 residues. V shed 4 bases and J shed 5 bases, with 7 bases lying between them. CDR3 sequence reads: CASSRLNNEQFF. In DNA, the CDR3 is TGTGCCAGCAGCCGTCTTAACAATGAGCAGTTCTTC.

A few counts support this clone. V usage is TRBV11-2 and J usage is TRBJ2-7, with D maybe TRBD2 (7 bases). This CDR3 contains 15 residues. The ends were cut back, 3 bases at V and 5 bases at J, with 17 bases in the middle. Per the germline V gene, CDR1 is SGHAT and CDR2 is FQNNGV. Here the CDR3 DNA reads TGTGCCAGCAGCTTCCCGGGGGGCCCCCAAAACGAGCAGTACGTC. Its translation: CASSFPGGPQNEQYV.

The chain carries TRBV2 and TRBJ2-5; 14 positions match TRBD2. CDR1 is SNHLY and CDR2 is FYNNEI in the germline V gene. V dropped 7 bases and J dropped 5; count of bases not matched to a gene: 6. The CDR3 has 15 amino acids. In DNA, the CDR3 is TGTGCCAGCAAGGTTCGGACTAGCGGGGGGGAGACCCAGTACTTC. Translated, it gives CASKVRTSGGETQYF.

The chain links TRBV7-8 to TRBJ2-6; D is unclear. The ends were cut back, 1 base at V and 0 bases at J, with 7 bases in the middle. In germline, CDR1 is SGHVS, CDR2 FQNEAQ. The CDR3 runs to 16 residues. For the CDR3, the DNA is TGTGCCAGCAGCTTAGTTCTCCGCTCTGGGGCCAACGTCCTGACTTTC. Its translation: CASSLVLRSGANVLTF.

The chain employs TRBV5-3 and TRBJ2-1, with TRBD2 matching over 13 bases. TRBV5-3 falls under the ORF class, with uncertain function. V gave up 3 bases and J gave up 0 bases; unmatched junction bases: 6. The CDR3 covers 18 residues. This CDR3 is CARSSTSGGVFSYNEQFF. The DNA of the CDR3 is TGTGCCAGAAGCTCCACTAGCGGGGGGGTGTTCTCCTACAATGAGCAGTTCTTC.

The chain carries TRBV4-3 and TRBJ2-3; D is perhaps TRBD2 (5 bases). Deletions cut 2 bases from V and 7 bases from J, with 13 bases between. This CDR3 has 14 residues. Germline-derived CDR1 and CDR2 are LGHNA and YSLEER. CDR3 nucleotide sequence: TGCGCCAGCAGCCAATCGCTAGCATGGAATACGCAGTATTTT. Translating it yields CASSQSLAWNTQYF.

V is TRBV7-2 and J is TRBJ1-3; no clear D gene. V lost 6 bases and J 1 base, leaving 16 bases between the germline ends. Germline CDR1 reads SGHTA; CDR2 reads FQGNSA. CDR3 size: 16 residues. In DNA form, the CDR3 reads TGTGCCAGCAGATGTAAGCCGCGCCATTCTGGAAACACCATATATTTT. It encodes CASRCKPRHSGNTIYF.